This T cell receptor (beta chain) was sequenced for a study of shared clonotypes between healthy human individuals. The data were produced by immunoSEQ multiplex PCR, yet TCRdb's version contains in-frame clones alone and is incomplete. The data contain about 380,000 clones, about 96% of them singletons. Every donor, a Caucasian adult, lived in Nashville, Tennessee. Sequenced sample: memory CD8+ T cells sorted from blood. Noted subset: CD45RO+ cells pooled with CCR7-negative TemRA cells. The clonotype originates from a man aged 30 to 39 in good health.

DNA for the CDR3: TGTGCCAGGGGGAGAGTCAGCTCCTACAATGAGCAGTTCTTC. Protein product: CARGRVSSYNEQFF. The chain recombines TRBV2 with TRBJ2-1, with D tentatively TRBD2 (5 bases). The CDR3 extends over 14 amino acids. Germline CDR1 SNHLY, CDR2 FYNNEI. V was pared by 9 bases and J by 0 bases, with 12 bases between.